The present TCR beta chain was sequenced within a study of T cells in Graves' hyperthyroidism and ophthalmopathy (dated by TCRdb to about 2019). Turning to the overall study: Peripheral blood samples were taken at initial diagnosis, before any treatment was given. A discovery cohort of roughly 100 patients, fewer than 50 with Graves' ophthalmopathy and approximately 55 with stable Graves' hyperthyroidism, was used to find distinguishing TCR V-J signatures. Prospective prediction of ophthalmopathy was tested in an independent validation cohort of approximately 19 hyperthyroidism patients and 15 to 17 patients who later progressed to ophthalmopathy. The 100 discovery patients were randomly split 7:3 into training and test sets. Thyroid tissue and blood T-cell repertoires from roughly six Graves' hyperthyroidism patients were also compared in the study. After blood sampling, hyperthyroidism patients were treated with methimazole at a starting dose of 30 mg daily, and ophthalmopathy patients were treated with high-dose intravenous methylprednisolone. TCR Vbeta CDR3 sequencing of some 140 peripheral blood samples (over 40 ophthalmopathy, 70 to 85 hyperthyroidism and 17 progressor patients) is reported in the paper.

A patient counted as having stable Graves' hyperthyroidism if no progression to ophthalmopathy occurred over 18 months of follow-up. The hyperthyroidism patients were between 18 and 65 years old and newly diagnosed, with a disease duration of less than 2 months. The study excluded patients with uncontrolled infections, other autoimmune diseases, pregnancy or lactation. Diagnoses were established on the basis of clinical symptoms, serum thyroxine and TRAb, thyroid ultrasound, and orbital computed tomography. PBMCs were separated from under 11 ml of fresh peripheral blood using Ficoll-Paque density gradient centrifugation. Total RNA was extracted using Trizol reagent, and RNA quality was assessed on an Agilent 2100 Bioanalyzer. Overall results and qualifications from the work: Most expanded thyroid clonotypes (frequency above 0.001) were also detected in blood, suggesting blood repertoires may reflect thyroid immune responses. In validation, the model predicted progression to ophthalmopathy a median of about 6.8 months before onset, with about 70% sensitivity and 72.22% specificity. Ophthalmopathy was separated from stable hyperthyroidism by a 13 V-J signature model, with 87.88% sensitivity and 81% to 82% specificity obtained in cross-validation and 80%/75% obtained in testing. No statistical method was used to fix the sample size in advance, and group allocation was not hidden from the investigators.

This clonotype was recorded at least ten times. There is no known antigen for this receptor. No base quality information exists; no much larger clone differs at one position. TCR beta CDR3 regions were amplified from RNA transcripts. The first round of RT-PCR for the TCR CDR3 was performed with the HTBI primer set and the Qiagen OneStep RT-PCR kit. A second multiplex PCR round built the libraries, followed by size selection and purification. Paired-end sequencing of the libraries was performed with 100 bp reads on an Illumina HiSeq2000. Turning to the authors' computational methods: Raw data were processed with SOAPnuke, discarding reads with adapters, uncalled bases, mean Phred below 15, or no exact constant-primer or identifier match. High-quality paired reads were merged with COPE v1.2.5, and unique nucleotide sequences were defined as clonotypes. MiTCR v1.1 was used to align the clonotypes against IMGT TRBV, TRBD and TRBJ reference segments. The analysis was restricted to V-J combinations with a frequency above 0.0001, which together covered around 99% of the repertoires. A TCS score was defined as the ratio of F50 (clonal expansion) to E x V (chaos), with BLOSUM62-based TCRdist applied between CDR3 peptides within each V-J. Welch's t-statistics and random forest reduced several hundred V-J features to roughly 13, which were used in a naive Bayes classifier (R e1071). TCRdb redid the processing of the public reads, applying fastp at Q25 and MiXCR, and retained in-frame beta chains. CDR3 protein duplicates are merged, each entry listing the most common genes and DNA. TCRdb's processing, not the authors' own work, is the source of the V and J calls. Counted in this sample were about 290,000 distinct CDR3 sequences; roughly 15% of them appeared once. The ten largest account for roughly 7.9% of the sample.

Taken from cysteine to phenylalanine, the CDR3 has 13 residues. Solely the CDR3 DNA is kept, with 39 bases framed from the first base. The junction shows trimming of 4 bases on V and 5 bases on J, plus 9 bases between the germline ends. From a lookup of the germline V gene, CDR1 and CDR2 are SGHTA and FQGNSA. The TCR was taken from a woman between 35 and 50 years old with Graves' hyperthyroidism. The V and J segments used are TRBV7-2 and TRBJ2-1; a tentative D call is TRBD2 (5 bases match). The source material was blood. The DNA sequence follows: TGTGCCAGCAGCTACGCCGGGGACAATGAGCAGTTCTTC. The translation is CASSYAGDNEQFF.